The 16 T cell receptor beta chains listed next were all sequenced from one sample in a study of cytomegalovirus exposure and HLA in healthy donors. The PCR made use of 60 Vbeta and 13 Jbeta primers. Profiled with immunoSEQ multiplex PCR; TCRdb holds only in-frame clones, not every one. The sample table sets out around 76,000 clones. Specimen: PBMCs. The receptors stem from a woman aged 55-70 years in good health and CMV-seronegative.

This sequence joins TRBV18 and TRBJ1-1; maybe TRBD1 (6 bases). Germline-derived CDR1 and CDR2 are KGHSH and LQKENI. V was shortened by 3 bases and J by 1 base, with 24 bases between the two germline ends. This CDR3 has 19 amino acids. CDR3 sequence reads: CASSPPRRGQLGENTEAFF. In nucleotides, the CDR3 is TGTGCCAGCTCACCCCCCCGGCGGGGGCAATTGGGGGAGAACACTGAAGCTTTCTTT.

The genes are TRBV9 and TRBJ2-3; 7 bases are a match to TRBD2. V gave up 0 bases and J gave up 7 bases; unmatched junction bases: 11. Germline lookup yields CDR1 SGDLS and CDR2 YYNGEE. The CDR3 loop spans 16 amino acids. As DNA, the CDR3 is TGTGCCAGCAGCGTAGGGGGCGGGAGAGGTTCGTATACGCAGTATTTT. Residues: CASSVGGGRGSYTQYF.

The chain joins TRBV28 to TRBJ1-2, with D possibly being TRBD1 (5 bases). The CDR3 is made up of 15 amino acids. Between the trimmed V and J ends, which lost 4 bases and 9 bases, there was a span of 21 bases. The germline CDR1 and CDR2 sequences are MDHEN and SYDVKM. This chain's CDR3 is CASSSPGMGWTSYTF. The CDR3 nucleotides read TGTGCCAGCAGTTCACCAGGGATGGGGTGGACTAGCTACACCTTC.

V gene TRBV7-2 combines with J gene TRBJ2-2; 14 nucleotides match TRBD2. Unmatched junction bases numbered 8, after V lost 5 bases and J lost 0 bases. Germline V gene lookup returns CDR1 SGHTA and CDR2 FQGNSA. CDR3 length: 19 residues. CDR3 loop: CASSDTGLAGVPNTGELFF. As DNA, the CDR3 is TGTGCCAGCAGCGACACGGGACTAGCGGGAGTACCGAACACCGGGGAGCTGTTTTTT.

The rearrangement uses TRBV5-1 and TRBJ1-1; D unresolved. V was shortened by 2 bases and J by 4 bases, with 15 bases between the two germline ends. CDR1 is SGHRS and CDR2 is YFSETQ in the germline V gene. The length of the CDR3 is 15 residues. DNA for the CDR3: TGCGCCAGCAGCTTTACCGGGGAGAGTGGCACTGAAGCTTTCTTT. Encoded protein: CASSFTGESGTEAFF.

The V gene is TRBV7-2, the J gene TRBJ2-1; 13 bases line up with TRBD2. Per the germline V gene, CDR1 is SGHTA and CDR2 is FQGNSA. V shed 5 bases, J shed 7 bases, and the junction held 17 bases outside the gene matches. This CDR3 is built from 19 residues. CDR3 nucleotide sequence: TGTGCCAGCAGCGGAAGCCGGACTAGCGGGAGCCGGGTGCGTAATGAGCAGTTCTTC. Translating it yields CASSGSRTSGSRVRNEQFF.

V is TRBV5-1 and J is TRBJ1-2; 9 bases are a match to TRBD1. Germline values: CDR1 SGHRS, CDR2 YFSETQ. The CDR3 has 14 amino acids. The V segment lost 1 base and the J segment 2 bases; nucleotides outside the gene matches: 0. The CDR3 bases are TGCGCCAGCAGCTTGACAGGGGGCAACTATGGCTACACCTTC. Encoded protein: CASSLTGGNYGYTF.

The chain employs TRBV7-9 and TRBJ2-5; the D is unclear. The end of the DNA aligns better with TRBJ2-7, so the J call may be wrong. Germline CDR1 SEHNR, CDR2 FQNEAQ (reference sequence). The CDR3 covers 11 residues. CDR3 protein: CASTDTYEQYF. CDR3 nucleotides: TGTGCCAGCACCGACACCTACGAGCAGTACTTC.

For the CDR3, the DNA is TGCGCCAGCACTCCCGGGACAGGGGGTAATCAGCCCCAGCATTTT. Amino acid sequence: CASTPGTGGNQPQHF. The gene calls are TRBV10-2 and TRBJ1-5; 11 positions agree with TRBD1. There are 15 residues in the CDR3. Per the germline V gene, CDR1 is WSHSY and CDR2 is SAAADI. V dropped 7 bases and J dropped 4; count of bases not matched to a gene: 6.

Comment on this clone: The junction and the germline gene differ at one end; a read error may be behind it. The chain couples TRBV18 to TRBJ1-4; perhaps TRBD1 as D (6 bases). CDR1 is KGHSH and CDR2 is LQKENI in the germline V gene. The CDR3 covers 15 residues. The CDR3 is CASSPQGGTNEKLFF. CDR3 coding DNA: TGTGCCAGCTCTCCACAGGGAGGCACTAATGAAAAACTGTTTTTT.

The chain uses TRBV7-3 and TRBJ2-5; 14 nucleotides agree with TRBD2. The junction had 3 bases not matched to a gene; V was cut back by 2 bases and J by 4 bases. The CDR3 loop spans 16 amino acids. CDR1 and CDR2 (germline): SGHTA, FQGTGA. DNA for the CDR3: TGTGCCAGCAGCTTATTAGGGACTAGCGGGAGAGAGACCCAGTACTTC. It encodes CASSLLGTSGRETQYF.

This chain uses TRBV11-2 with TRBJ2-5; maybe TRBD2 (6 bases). Germline V gene sequence: CDR1 SGHAT, CDR2 FQNNGV. V lost 6 bases to trimming and J lost 7 bases, with 12 bases between them. There are 12 residues in the CDR3. CDR3 amino acids: CASSWDSTTQYF. The CDR3 nucleotides read TGTGCCAGCAGTTGGGACTCGACGACCCAGTACTTC.

The chain joins TRBV11-2 to TRBJ2-1, with 12 bases that match TRBD2. In germline, CDR1 is SGHAT, CDR2 FQNNGV. The V gene end was trimmed by 5 bases and the J gene end by 12 bases; junction bases not matched to a gene: 11. The length of the CDR3 is 15 residues. The CDR3: CASSRAGTSGRGQFF. The DNA of the CDR3 is TGTGCCAGCAGCCGGGCCGGGACTAGCGGGCGCGGGCAGTTCTTC.

This chain connects TRBV5-4 to TRBJ2-1; the D is unclear. The CDR3 is made up of 15 amino acids. V lost 6 bases and J 0 bases, leaving 13 bases between the germline ends. Germline values: CDR1 SGHNT, CDR2 YYREEE (reference sequence). In nucleotides, the CDR3 is TGTGCCAGCAATACTAAACTGAGCTCCTACAATGAGCAGTTCTTC. This sequence encodes CASNTKLSSYNEQFF.

The chain uses TRBV11-2 and TRBJ1-5; D is unclear. V was shortened by 1 base and J by 9 bases, with 13 bases between the two germline ends. Germline V lookup: CDR1 SGHAT, CDR2 FQNNGV. The CDR3 contains 14 residues. Here the CDR3 reads CASSLGSGSGPQHF. The CDR3 nucleotides read TGTGCCAGCAGCTTAGGATCGGGGTCAGGGCCCCAGCATTTT.

The rearrangement uses TRBV7-9 and TRBJ2-2; 7 bases align to TRBD1. Germline trimming cut 4 bases from V and 0 bases from J; bases unmatched to any gene: 2. The CDR3 is 15 amino acids. CDR1 SEHNR and CDR2 FQNEAQ come from the germline V gene (reference sequence). DNA of the CDR3: TGTGCCAGCAGCTGGACAGGTGCGAACACCGGGGAGCTGTTTTTT. Protein sequence: CASSWTGANTGELFF.